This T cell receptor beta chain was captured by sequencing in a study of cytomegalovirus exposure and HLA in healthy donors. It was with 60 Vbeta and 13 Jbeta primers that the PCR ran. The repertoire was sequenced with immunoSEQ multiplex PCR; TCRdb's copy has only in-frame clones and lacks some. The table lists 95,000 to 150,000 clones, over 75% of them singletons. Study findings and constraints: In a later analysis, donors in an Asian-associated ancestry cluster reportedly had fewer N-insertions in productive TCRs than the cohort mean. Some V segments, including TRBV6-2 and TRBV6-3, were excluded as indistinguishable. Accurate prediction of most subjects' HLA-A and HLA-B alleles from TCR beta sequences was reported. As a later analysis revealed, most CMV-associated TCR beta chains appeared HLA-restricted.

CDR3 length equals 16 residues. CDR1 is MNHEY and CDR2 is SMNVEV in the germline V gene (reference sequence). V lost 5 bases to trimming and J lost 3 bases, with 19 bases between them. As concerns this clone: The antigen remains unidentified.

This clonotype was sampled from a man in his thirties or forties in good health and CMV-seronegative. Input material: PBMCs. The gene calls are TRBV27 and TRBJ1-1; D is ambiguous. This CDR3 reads CASSLSRPGLYTEAFF. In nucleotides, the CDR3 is TGTGCCAGCAGTCTCTCCCGTCCCGGGTTATACACTGAAGCTTTCTTT.